This T cell receptor (beta chain) derives from a study of a mutant IDH1 vaccine in newly diagnosed glioma. Points from the study as a whole: Changes in top peripheral clonotypes did not appear linked to pseudoprogression.

CDR1 and CDR2 from the germline V gene are MNHNY and SVGAGI (reference sequence). With 2 bases removed from V and 0 bases from J, the gap between germline ends came to 8 bases. This CDR3 has 14 amino acids. About this clone itself: Its antigen is not known.

The sample's time point: baseline, week 1 (first vaccination visit). Treatment reported: pre-vaccination baseline after standard-of-care therapy. Method: immunoSEQ multiplex PCR; TCRdb's copy keeps in-frame clones and lacks some. The data contain 50,000 or so clones, approximately 80% of them singletons. This chain links TRBV6-6 with TRBJ2-7, with D possibly matching TRBD1 (6 bases). This TCR was sampled from a man between 18 and 35 years old with glioma. Sequenced here: PBMCs, sampled from a glioma patient treated with radiotherapy, temozolomide or both. The CDR3, as DNA: TGTGCCAGCAGTTACCGGACAGACTCCTACGAGCAGTACTTC. This gives the protein CASSYRTDSYEQYF.